Listed below are T cell receptor beta chains from one sample, sequenced in a study of cytomegalovirus exposure and HLA in healthy donors. The assay was immunoSEQ multiplex PCR, and TCRdb's table has in-frame clones only and misses some. Of about 190,000 clones listed, less than 85% were seen once; the top ten hold approximately 4.8%. Sequenced material: PBMCs. The source is a man aged 25 to 40 in good health and CMV-seropositive. Both conserved end residues are part of each CDR3. The D gene is left open where the match is weak. The size of a clone is reported for some rows only, either as once, few or many, or as a class for expanded clones.

cdr3_aa: CASSYGRSDSPLHF
cdr3_nt: TGTGCCAGCAGTTACGGGAGGTCGGATTCACCCCTCCACTTT
d_call: NA
clone_size: NA
v_call: TRBV6-5
j_call: TRBJ1-6

cdr3_aa: CACISGTDTQYF
cdr3_nt: TGTGCCTGTATCAGCGGCACAGATACGCAGTATTTT
d_call: NA
clone_size: NA
v_call: TRBV30
j_call: TRBJ2-3

cdr3_aa: CASSLAGTSDNEQFF
cdr3_nt: TGTGCCAGCAGCTTAGCCGGGACTAGCGATAATGAGCAGTTCTTC
d_call: TRBD2
clone_size: NA
v_call: TRBV7-6
j_call: TRBJ2-1

cdr3_aa: CASKVGLGGCEQFF
cdr3_nt: TGTGCCAGCAAAGTAGGCTTGGGGGGGTGTGAGCAGTTCTTC
d_call: TRBD2
clone_size: NA
v_call: TRBV28
j_call: TRBJ2-1

cdr3_aa: CASSFGLAFSNEQYF
cdr3_nt: TGTGCCAGCAGCTTTGGCCTAGCGTTTTCCAACGAGCAGTACTTC
d_call: NA
clone_size: NA
v_call: TRBV7-8
j_call: TRBJ2-7

cdr3_aa: CASSPGGDQPQHF
cdr3_nt: TGTGCCAGCTCACCGGGAGGGGATCAGCCCCAGCATTTT
d_call: NA
clone_size: few
v_call: TRBV18
j_call: TRBJ1-5

cdr3_aa: CASSPEGLGISNYGYTF
cdr3_nt: TGTGCCAGCTCACCAGAGGGATTAGGTATATCTAACTATGGCTACACCTTC
d_call: NA
clone_size: NA
v_call: TRBV18
j_call: TRBJ1-2

cdr3_aa: CASSSQGRSYEQYF
cdr3_nt: TGTGCCAGCAGCTCACAGGGTCGAAGCTACGAGCAGTACTTC
d_call: NA
clone_size: NA
v_call: TRBV9
j_call: TRBJ2-7

cdr3_aa: CASSDRVDTEAFF
cdr3_nt: TGTGCCAGCAGCGACAGGGTAGACACTGAAGCTTTCTTT
d_call: TRBD1
clone_size: NA
v_call: TRBV11-3
j_call: TRBJ1-1

cdr3_aa: CASSPRARNTGELFF
cdr3_nt: TGTGCCAGCAGCCCCCGAGCGAGAAACACCGGGGAGCTGTTTTTT
d_call: NA
clone_size: NA
v_call: TRBV7-2
j_call: TRBJ2-2

cdr3_aa: CASSLAAGGPLEQYF
cdr3_nt: TGTGCCAGCAGCTTAGCGGCGGGGGGCCCCCTCGAGCAGTACTTC
d_call: TRBD2
clone_size: NA
v_call: TRBV7-9
j_call: TRBJ2-7

cdr3_aa: CASSIPSGWETQYF
cdr3_nt: TGTGCCAGTAGTATCCCTTCCGGGTGGGAGACCCAGTACTTC
d_call: NA
clone_size: NA
v_call: TRBV19
j_call: TRBJ2-5